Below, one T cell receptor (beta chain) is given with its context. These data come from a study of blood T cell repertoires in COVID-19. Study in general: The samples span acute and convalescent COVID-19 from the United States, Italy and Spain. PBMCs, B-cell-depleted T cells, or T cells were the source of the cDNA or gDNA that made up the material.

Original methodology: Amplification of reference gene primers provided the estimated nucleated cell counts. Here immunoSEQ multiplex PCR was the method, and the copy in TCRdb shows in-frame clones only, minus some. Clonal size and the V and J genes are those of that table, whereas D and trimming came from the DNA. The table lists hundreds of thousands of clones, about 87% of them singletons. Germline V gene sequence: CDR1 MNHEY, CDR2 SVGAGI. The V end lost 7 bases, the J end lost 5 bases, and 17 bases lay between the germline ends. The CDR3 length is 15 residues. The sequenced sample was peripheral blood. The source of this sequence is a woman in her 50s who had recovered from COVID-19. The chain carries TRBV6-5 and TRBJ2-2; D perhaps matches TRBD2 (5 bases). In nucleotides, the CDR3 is TGTGCCAGCATAAGTCGGGGTAGGAGGACCGGGGAGCTGTTTTTT. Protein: CASISRGRRTGELFF.